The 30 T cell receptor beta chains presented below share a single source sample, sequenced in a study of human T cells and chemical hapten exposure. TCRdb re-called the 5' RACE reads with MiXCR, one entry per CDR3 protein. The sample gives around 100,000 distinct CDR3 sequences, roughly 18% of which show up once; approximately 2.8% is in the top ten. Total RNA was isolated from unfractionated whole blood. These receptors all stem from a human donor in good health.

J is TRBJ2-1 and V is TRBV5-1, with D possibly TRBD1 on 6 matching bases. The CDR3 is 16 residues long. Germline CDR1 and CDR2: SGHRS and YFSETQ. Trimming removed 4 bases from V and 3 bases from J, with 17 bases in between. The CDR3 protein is CASSLNAGTNYNEQFF. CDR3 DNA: TGCGCCAGCAGCCTAAACGCCGGGACAAACTACAATGAGCAGTTCTTC. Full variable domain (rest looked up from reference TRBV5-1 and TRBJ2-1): KAGVTQTPRYLIKTRGQQVTLSCSPISGHRSVSWYQQTPGQGLQFLFEYFSETQRNKGNFPGRFSGRQFSNSRSEMNVSTLELGDSALYLCASSLNAGTNYNEQFFGPGTRLTVL.

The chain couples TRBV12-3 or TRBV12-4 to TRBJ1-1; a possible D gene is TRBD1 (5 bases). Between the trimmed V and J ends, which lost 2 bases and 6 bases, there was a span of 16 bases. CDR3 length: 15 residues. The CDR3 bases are TGTGCCAGCAGTTTACGGGGCCAGCTCAAAGCTGAAGCTTTCTTT. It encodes CASSLRGQLKAEAFF.

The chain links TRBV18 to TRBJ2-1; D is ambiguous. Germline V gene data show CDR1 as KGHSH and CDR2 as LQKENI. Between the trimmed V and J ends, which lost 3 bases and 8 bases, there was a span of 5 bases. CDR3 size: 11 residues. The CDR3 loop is CASSPPHEQFF. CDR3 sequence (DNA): TGTGCCAGCTCACCCCCCCATGAGCAGTTCTTC.

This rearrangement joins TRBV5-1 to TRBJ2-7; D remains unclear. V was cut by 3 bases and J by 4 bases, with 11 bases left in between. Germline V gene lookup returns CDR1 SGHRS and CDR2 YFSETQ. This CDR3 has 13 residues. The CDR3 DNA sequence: TGCGCCAGCAGCTCATCGAATAAATACGAGCAGTACTTC. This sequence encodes CASSSSNKYEQYF.

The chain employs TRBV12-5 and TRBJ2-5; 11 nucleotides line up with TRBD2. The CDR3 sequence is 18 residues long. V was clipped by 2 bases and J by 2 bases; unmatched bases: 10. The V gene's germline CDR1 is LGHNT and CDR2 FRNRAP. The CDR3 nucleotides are TGTGCTAGTGGTTTGCACCTCACTAGCGGGGGAGAGCAAGAGACCCAGTACTTC. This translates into CASGLHLTSGGEQETQYF. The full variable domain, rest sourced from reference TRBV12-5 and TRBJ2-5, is DARVTQTPRHKVTEMGQEVTMRCQPILGHNTVFWYRQTMMQGLELLAYFRNRAPLDDSGMPKDRFSAEMPDATLATLKIQPSEPRDSAVYFCASGLHLTSGGEQETQYFGPGTRLLVL.

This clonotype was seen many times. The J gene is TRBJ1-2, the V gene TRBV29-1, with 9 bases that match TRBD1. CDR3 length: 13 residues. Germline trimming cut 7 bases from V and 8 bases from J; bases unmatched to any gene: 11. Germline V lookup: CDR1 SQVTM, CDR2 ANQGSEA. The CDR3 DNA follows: TGCAGCGGCCAGTCCCGGGACAGGGAAGGCTACACCTTC. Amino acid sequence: CSGQSRDREGYTF.

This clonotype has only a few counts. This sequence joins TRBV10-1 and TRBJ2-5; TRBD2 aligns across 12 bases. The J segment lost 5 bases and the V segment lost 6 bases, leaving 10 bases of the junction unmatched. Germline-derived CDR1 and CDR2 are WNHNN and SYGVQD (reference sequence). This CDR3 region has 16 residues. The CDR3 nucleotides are TGCGCCAGCAGCCGACTAGCGGGAGACTTGACGGAGACCCAGTACTTC. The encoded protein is CASSRLAGDLTETQYF.

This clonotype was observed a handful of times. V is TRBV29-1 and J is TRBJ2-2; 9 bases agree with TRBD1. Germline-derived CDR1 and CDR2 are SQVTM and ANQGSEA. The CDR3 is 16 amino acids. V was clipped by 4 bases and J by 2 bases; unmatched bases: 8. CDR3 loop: CSVGSHRGRNTGELFF. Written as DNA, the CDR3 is TGCAGCGTTGGATCTCACAGGGGGCGCAACACCGGGGAGCTGTTTTTT.

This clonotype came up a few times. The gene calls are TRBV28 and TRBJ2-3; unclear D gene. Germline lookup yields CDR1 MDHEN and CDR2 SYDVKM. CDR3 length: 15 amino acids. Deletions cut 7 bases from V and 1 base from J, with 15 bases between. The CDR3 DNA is TGTGCCAGCACCAACTACCCGTGGGGCACAGATACGCAGTATTTT. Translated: CASTNYPWGTDTQYF.

The CDR3 is CASRLGTGGELGTDTQYF. CDR3 DNA sequence: TGTGCCAGCAGACTCGGGACAGGGGGCGAGCTGGGCACAGATACGCAGTATTTT. The V gene is TRBV27, the J gene TRBJ2-3; 12 nucleotides line up with TRBD1. The CDR3 spans 18 residues. Germline CDR1 and CDR2: MNHEY and SMNVEV (reference sequence). The J segment lost 1 base and the V segment lost 6 bases, leaving 11 bases of the junction unmatched.

CDR3 residues: CASSQPRGGGARTEQYF. CDR3 coding DNA: TGTGCCAGCAGCCAACCTCGGGGCGGGGGGGCACGAACGGAGCAGTACTTC. This chain links TRBV14 with TRBJ2-7; 9 bases are shared with TRBD2. Trimming at V came to 2 bases and at J to 7 bases, leaving 15 bases not matched to a gene. The germline V gene encodes CDR1 SGHDN and CDR2 FVKESK. This CDR3 has 17 amino acids. Complete variable domain (other parts from reference TRBV14 and TRBJ2-7): EAGVTQFPSHSVIEKGQTVTLRCDPISGHDNLYWYRRVMGKEIKFLLHFVKESKQDESGMPNNRFLAERTGGTYSTLKVQPAELEDSGVYFCASSQPRGGGARTEQYFGPGTRLTVT.

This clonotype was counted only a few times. CDR3 coding DNA: TGTGCCAGCAGTCGGCAGGGGAGGGGGCAAGAGACCCAGTACTTC. Translated: CASSRQGRGQETQYF. The chain recombines TRBV28 with TRBJ2-5, with D possibly being TRBD2 (7 bases). Germline assignment: CDR1 MDHEN and CDR2 SYDVKM. V was cut by 5 bases and J by 2 bases, with 15 bases left in between. CDR3 length: 15 amino acids. Full variable domain (missing parts from reference TRBV28 and TRBJ2-5): DVKVTQSSRYLVKRTGEKVFLECVQDMDHENMFWYRQDPGLGLRLIYFSYDVKMKEKGDIPEGYSVSREKKERFSLILESASTNQTSMYLCASSRQGRGQETQYFGPGTRLLVL.

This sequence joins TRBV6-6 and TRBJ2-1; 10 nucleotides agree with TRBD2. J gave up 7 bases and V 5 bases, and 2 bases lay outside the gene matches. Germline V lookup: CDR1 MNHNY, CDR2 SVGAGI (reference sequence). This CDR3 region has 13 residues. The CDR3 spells CASSGTSENEQFF. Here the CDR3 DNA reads TGTGCCAGCAGTGGGACTAGCGAAAATGAGCAGTTCTTC.

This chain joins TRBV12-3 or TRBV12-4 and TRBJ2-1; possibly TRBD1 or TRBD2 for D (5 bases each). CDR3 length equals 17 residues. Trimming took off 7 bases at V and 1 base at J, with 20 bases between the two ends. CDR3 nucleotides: TGTGCCAGCAACCCAAGGGCAGGGACGAGTTCCTACAATGAGCAGTTCTTC. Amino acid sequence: CASNPRAGTSSYNEQFF.

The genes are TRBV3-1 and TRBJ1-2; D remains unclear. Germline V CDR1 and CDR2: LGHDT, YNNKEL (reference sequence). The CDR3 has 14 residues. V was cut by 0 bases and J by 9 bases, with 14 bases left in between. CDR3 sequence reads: CASSQDGGRRSYTF. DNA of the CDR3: TGTGCCAGCAGCCAAGATGGAGGACGTCGGAGCTACACCTTC.

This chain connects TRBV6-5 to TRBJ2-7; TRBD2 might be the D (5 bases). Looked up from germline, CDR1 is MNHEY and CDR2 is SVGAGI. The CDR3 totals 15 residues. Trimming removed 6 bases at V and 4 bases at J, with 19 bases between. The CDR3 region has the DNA TGTGCCAGCAGACCCGCCGGGAACCTCTTTTACGAGCAGTACTTC. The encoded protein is CASRPAGNLFYEQYF.

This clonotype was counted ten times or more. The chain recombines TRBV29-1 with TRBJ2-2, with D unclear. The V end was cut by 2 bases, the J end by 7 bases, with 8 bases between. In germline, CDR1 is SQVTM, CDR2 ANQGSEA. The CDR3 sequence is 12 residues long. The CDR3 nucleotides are TGCAGCGTTGAAACGGATATCGGGGAGCTGTTTTTT. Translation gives CSVETDIGELFF.

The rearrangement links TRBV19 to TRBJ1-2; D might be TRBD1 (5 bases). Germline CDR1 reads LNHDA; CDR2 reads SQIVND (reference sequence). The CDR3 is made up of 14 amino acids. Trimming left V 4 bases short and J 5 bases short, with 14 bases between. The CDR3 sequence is CASSTRDGVYGYTF. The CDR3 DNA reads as TGTGCCAGTAGTACCCGGGACGGAGTTTATGGCTACACCTTC.

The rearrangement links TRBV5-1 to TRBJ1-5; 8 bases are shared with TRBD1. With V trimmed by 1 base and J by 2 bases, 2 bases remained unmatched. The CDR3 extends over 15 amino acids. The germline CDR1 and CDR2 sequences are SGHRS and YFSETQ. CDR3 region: CASSLTTGGNQPQHF. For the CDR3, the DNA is TGCGCCAGCAGCTTGACGACAGGGGGCAATCAGCCCCAGCATTTT.

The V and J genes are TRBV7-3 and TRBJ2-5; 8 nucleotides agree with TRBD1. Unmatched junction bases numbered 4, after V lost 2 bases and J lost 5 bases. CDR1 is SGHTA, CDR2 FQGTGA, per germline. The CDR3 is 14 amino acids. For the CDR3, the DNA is TGTGCCAGCAGCTTATCAGGGGGCCAGGAGACCCAGTACTTC. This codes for CASSLSGGQETQYF.

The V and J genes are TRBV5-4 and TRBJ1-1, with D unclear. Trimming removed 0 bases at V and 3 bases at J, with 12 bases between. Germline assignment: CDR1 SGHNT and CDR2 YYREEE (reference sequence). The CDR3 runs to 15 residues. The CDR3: CASSLEPARYTEAFF. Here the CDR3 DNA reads TGTGCCAGCAGCTTGGAACCGGCAAGGTACACTGAAGCTTTCTTT.

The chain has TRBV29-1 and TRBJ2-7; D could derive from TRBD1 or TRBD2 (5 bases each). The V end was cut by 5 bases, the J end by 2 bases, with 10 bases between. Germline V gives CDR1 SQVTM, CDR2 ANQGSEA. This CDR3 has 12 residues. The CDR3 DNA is TGCAGCGTTATGGGGACGACCTACGAGCAGTACTTC. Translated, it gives CSVMGTTYEQYF.

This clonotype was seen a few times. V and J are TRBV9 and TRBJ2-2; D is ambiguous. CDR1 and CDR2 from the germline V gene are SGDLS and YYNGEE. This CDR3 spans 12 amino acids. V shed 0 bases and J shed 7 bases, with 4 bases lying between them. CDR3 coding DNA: TGTGCCAGCAGCGTAGGGGTCGGGGAGCTGTTTTTT. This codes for CASSVGVGELFF. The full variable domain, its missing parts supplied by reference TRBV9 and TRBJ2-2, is DSGVTQTPKHLITATGQRVTLRCSPRSGDLSVYWYQQSLDQGLQFLIQYYNGEERAKGNILERFSAQQFPDLHSELNLSSLELGDSALYFCASSVGVGELFFGEGSRLTVL.

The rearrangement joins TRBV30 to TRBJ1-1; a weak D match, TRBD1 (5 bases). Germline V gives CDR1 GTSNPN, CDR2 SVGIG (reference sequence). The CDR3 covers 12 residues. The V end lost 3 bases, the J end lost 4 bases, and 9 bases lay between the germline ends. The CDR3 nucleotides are TGTGCCTGGAGCCTCGGGACCACTGAAGCTTTCTTT. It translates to CAWSLGTTEAFF.

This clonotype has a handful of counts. This chain's CDR3 is CASRAGTGTDTQYF. In DNA, the CDR3 is TGCGCCAGCAGAGCCGGGACAGGCACAGATACGCAGTATTTT. The V gene is TRBV5-1, the J gene TRBJ2-3, with 7 bases aligning to TRBD1. The germline V gene encodes CDR1 SGHRS and CDR2 YFSETQ. Germline trimming cut 5 bases from V and 1 base from J; bases unmatched to any gene: 4. The CDR3 has 14 residues.

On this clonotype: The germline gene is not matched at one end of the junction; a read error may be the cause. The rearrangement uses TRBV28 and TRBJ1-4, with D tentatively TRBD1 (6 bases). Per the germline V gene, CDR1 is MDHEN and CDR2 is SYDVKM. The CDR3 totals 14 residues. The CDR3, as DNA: TGTGTCAGCAGTTCCGGACAGATAAGGGAAAAACTGTTTTTT. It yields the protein CVSSSGQIREKLFF.

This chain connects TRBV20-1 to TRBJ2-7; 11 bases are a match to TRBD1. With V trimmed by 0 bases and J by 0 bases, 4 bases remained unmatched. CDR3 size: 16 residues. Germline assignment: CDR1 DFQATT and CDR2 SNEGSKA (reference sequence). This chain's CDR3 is CSARERTGGTSYEQYF. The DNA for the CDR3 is TGCAGTGCTAGAGAGCGGACAGGGGGCACCTCCTACGAGCAGTACTTC.

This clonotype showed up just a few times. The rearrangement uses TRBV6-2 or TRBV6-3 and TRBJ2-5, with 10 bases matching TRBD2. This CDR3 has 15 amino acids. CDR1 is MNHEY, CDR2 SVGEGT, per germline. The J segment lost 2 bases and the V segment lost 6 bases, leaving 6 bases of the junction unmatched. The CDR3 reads CASSRAGGGQETQYF. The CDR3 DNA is TGTGCCAGCAGCCGAGCGGGAGGGGGTCAAGAGACCCAGTACTTC.

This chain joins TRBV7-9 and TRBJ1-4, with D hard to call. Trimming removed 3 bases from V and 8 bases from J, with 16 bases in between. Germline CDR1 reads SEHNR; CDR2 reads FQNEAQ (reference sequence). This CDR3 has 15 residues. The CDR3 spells CASSLDRLQDEKLFF. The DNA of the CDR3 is TGTGCCAGCAGCTTGGACCGCCTCCAGGACGAAAAACTGTTTTTT.

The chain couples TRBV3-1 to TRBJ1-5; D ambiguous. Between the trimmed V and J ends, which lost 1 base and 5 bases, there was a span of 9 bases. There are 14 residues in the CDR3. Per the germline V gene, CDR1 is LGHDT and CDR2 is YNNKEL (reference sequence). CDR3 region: CASSQGNSYQPQHF. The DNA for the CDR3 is TGTGCCAGCAGCCAAGGTAACAGTTATCAGCCCCAGCATTTT.